Listed below are T cell receptor beta chains from one sample, sequenced in a study of T cell changes during pregnancy in multiple sclerosis. Produced via immunoSEQ multiplex PCR; TCRdb's table is partial and in-frame only. The sample contains around 40,000 clones, nearly 90% of which appear only once. The material sequenced was CD4+ T cells from peripheral blood mononuclear cells, taken in the first trimester of pregnancy. These receptors were taken from a female donor with multiple sclerosis, enrolled in a pregnancy study. Each CDR3 is given with its conserved first and last residue. A D gene is named only where the DNA matches it firmly. Some rows have no size entry. The others give once, few or many, or a class for an expanded clone.

abundance: .; d_gene: .; v_gene: TRBV5-4; j_gene: TRBJ2-1; CDR3nt: TGTGCCAGCAGCTTGGAGGGGGGACTAACCCTGAAGGGTGAGCAGTTCTTC; CDR3aa: CASSLEGGLTLKGEQFF
abundance: .; d_gene: TRBD2; v_gene: TRBV5-1; j_gene: TRBJ2-7; CDR3nt: TGCGCCAGCAGCTTGCCGGGACTAACCTACGAGCAGTACTTC; CDR3aa: CASSLPGLTYEQYF
abundance: .; d_gene: TRBD1; v_gene: TRBV4-2; j_gene: TRBJ2-3; CDR3nt: TGTGCCAGCAGCCAAGTTACAGGGGGCTCTAGCACAGATACGCAGTATTTT; CDR3aa: CASSQVTGGSSTDTQYF
abundance: .; d_gene: TRBD1; v_gene: TRBV28; j_gene: TRBJ1-1; CDR3nt: TGTGCCAGCAACCCGGGACAGATTTACACTGAAGCTTTCTTT; CDR3aa: CASNPGQIYTEAFF
abundance: .; d_gene: TRBD1; v_gene: TRBV10-3; j_gene: TRBJ2-7; CDR3nt: TGTGCCATCAGTGGGACAGGGGGCTCCGAGCAGTACTTC; CDR3aa: CAISGTGGSEQYF
abundance: .; d_gene: .; v_gene: TRBV25-1; j_gene: TRBJ1-1; CDR3nt: TGTGCCAGCAGTGAATTAGGTAGCGGGAACACTGAAGCTTTCTTT; CDR3aa: CASSELGSGNTEAFF
abundance: .; d_gene: .; v_gene: TRBV2; j_gene: TRBJ1-2; CDR3nt: TGTGCCAGCAGCCTCATAGAGAGAACTAACTATGGCTACACCTTC; CDR3aa: CASSLIERTNYGYTF
abundance: .; d_gene: .; v_gene: TRBV5-4; j_gene: TRBJ1-5; CDR3nt: TGTGCCAGCAGCGCCCAGGGTCAGCCCCAGCATTTT; CDR3aa: CASSAQGQPQHF
abundance: .; d_gene: .; v_gene: TRBV2; j_gene: TRBJ1-5; CDR3nt: TGTGCCAGCAGCAAAGACTTACAGGGTGAAGAACAGCCCCAGCATTTT; CDR3aa: CASSKDLQGEEQPQHF
abundance: .; d_gene: .; v_gene: TRBV7-2; j_gene: TRBJ2-7; CDR3nt: TGTGCCAGCAGCTTAGGCGGGTCAGTACGCGAGCAGTACTTC; CDR3aa: CASSLGGSVREQYF
abundance: .; d_gene: TRBD1; v_gene: TRBV27; j_gene: TRBJ2-3; CDR3nt: TGTGCCAGCAGTACCAGGACAGGGAGCACAGATACGCAGTATTTT; CDR3aa: CASSTRTGSTDTQYF
abundance: .; d_gene: TRBD2; v_gene: TRBV7-2; j_gene: TRBJ2-7; CDR3nt: TGTGCCAGCAGCCCCACCGGGGGGGGGCTTGAGCAGTACTTC; CDR3aa: CASSPTGGGLEQYF
abundance: once; d_gene: .; v_gene: TRBV28; j_gene: TRBJ1-5; CDR3nt: TGTGCCAGCAGTCCAGCGGATGGGCAATATTATAGCAATCAGCCCCAGCATTTT; CDR3aa: CASSPADGQYYSNQPQHF
abundance: .; d_gene: .; v_gene: TRBV6-5; j_gene: TRBJ2-1; CDR3nt: TGTGCCAGCCAGGCGGGCTACAATGAGCAGTTCTTC; CDR3aa: CASQAGYNEQFF
abundance: .; d_gene: TRBD1; v_gene: TRBV10-3; j_gene: TRBJ2-7; CDR3nt: TGTGCCATCAGTGGATCGGACAGGGGGCAGTACTTC; CDR3aa: CAISGSDRGQYF
abundance: .; d_gene: TRBD2; v_gene: TRBV6-4; j_gene: TRBJ2-2; CDR3nt: TGTGCCAGCAGTGACACTAGCGGAGACACCGGGGAGCTGTTTTTT; CDR3aa: CASSDTSGDTGELFF
abundance: .; d_gene: .; v_gene: TRBV25-1; j_gene: TRBJ1-3; CDR3nt: TGTGCCAGCAGTGAAGGTGGGCGGCGGCAGGGCGGAAACACCATATATTTT; CDR3aa: CASSEGGRRQGGNTIYF
abundance: .; d_gene: TRBD1; v_gene: TRBV2; j_gene: TRBJ1-2; CDR3nt: TGTGCCAGCCGGGACAGGGAAAGCGATGGCTACACCTTC; CDR3aa: CASRDRESDGYTF
abundance: .; d_gene: TRBD2; v_gene: TRBV11-2; j_gene: TRBJ2-7; CDR3nt: TGTGCCAGCAGCTCCCTAGCGGGGCGCTCCTACGAGCAGTACTTC; CDR3aa: CASSSLAGRSYEQYF
abundance: .; d_gene: TRBD1; v_gene: TRBV9; j_gene: TRBJ2-1; CDR3nt: TGTGCCAGCAGCGTCACAGGGGTCGAGCAGTTCTTC; CDR3aa: CASSVTGVEQFF